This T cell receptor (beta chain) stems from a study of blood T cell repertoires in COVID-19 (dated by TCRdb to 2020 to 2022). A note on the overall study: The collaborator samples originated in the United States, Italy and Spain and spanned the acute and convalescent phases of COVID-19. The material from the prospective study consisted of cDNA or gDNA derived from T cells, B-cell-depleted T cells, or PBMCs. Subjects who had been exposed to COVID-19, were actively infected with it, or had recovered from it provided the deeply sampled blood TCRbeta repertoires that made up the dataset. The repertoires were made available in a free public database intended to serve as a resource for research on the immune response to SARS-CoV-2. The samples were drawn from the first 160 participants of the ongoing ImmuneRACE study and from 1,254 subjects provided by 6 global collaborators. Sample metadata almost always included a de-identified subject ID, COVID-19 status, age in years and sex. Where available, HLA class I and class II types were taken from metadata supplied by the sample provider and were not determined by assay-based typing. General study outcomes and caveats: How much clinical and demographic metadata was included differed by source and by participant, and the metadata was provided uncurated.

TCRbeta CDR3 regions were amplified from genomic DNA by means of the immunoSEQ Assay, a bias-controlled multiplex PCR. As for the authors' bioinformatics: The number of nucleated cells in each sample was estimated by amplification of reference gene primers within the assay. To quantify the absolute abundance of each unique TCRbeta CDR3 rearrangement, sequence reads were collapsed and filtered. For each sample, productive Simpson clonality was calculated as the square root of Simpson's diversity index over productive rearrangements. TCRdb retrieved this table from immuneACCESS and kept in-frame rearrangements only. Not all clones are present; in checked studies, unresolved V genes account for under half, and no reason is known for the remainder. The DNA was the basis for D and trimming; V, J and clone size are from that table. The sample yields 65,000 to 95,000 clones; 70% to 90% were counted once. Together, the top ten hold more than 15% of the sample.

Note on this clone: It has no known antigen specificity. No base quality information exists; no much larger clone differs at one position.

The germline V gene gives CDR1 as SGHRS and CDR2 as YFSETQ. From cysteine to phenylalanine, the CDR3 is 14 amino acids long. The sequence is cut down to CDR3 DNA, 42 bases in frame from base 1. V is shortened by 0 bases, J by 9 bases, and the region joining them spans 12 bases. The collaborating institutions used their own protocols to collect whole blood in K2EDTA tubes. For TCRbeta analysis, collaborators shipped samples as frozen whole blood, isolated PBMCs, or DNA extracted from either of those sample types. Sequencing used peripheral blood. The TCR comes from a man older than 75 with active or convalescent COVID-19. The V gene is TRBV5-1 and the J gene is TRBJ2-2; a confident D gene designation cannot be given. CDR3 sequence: CASSLANRARELFF. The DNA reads TGCGCCAGCAGCTTGGCCAACAGAGCCCGGGAGCTGTTTTTT.